This paragraph covers one TCR beta chain sequence. What it binds is unknown. V was clipped by 4 bases and J by 0 bases, with 12 bases between them. The CDR3 is 15 residues long. Germline V gives CDR1 KGHDR, CDR2 SFDVKD. This sample was taken from a study of vaccination and CD4 T cells after COVID-19. Treatment given: approximately nine-day PBMC culture with coronavirus spike peptide pools or control peptides (ViraFEST assay). The study sequenced cultured CD4+ T cell DNA using the Oncomine TCR Beta short-read assay. Someone extracted genomic DNA from cultured CD4+ T cells. TCRdb analysed the PCR reads with MiXCR anew, one entry per CDR3 protein. This table has over 10,000 distinct CDR3 sequences, 40% to 50% appearing once.

This clonotype was obtained from a human donor who had recovered from COVID-19. The rearrangement links TRBV24-1 to TRBJ2-7; D may be TRBD2 (6 bases). The sequenced material came from CD4+ T cells from blood, cultured in vitro. CDR3 DNA sequence: TGTGCCACCAGTGACTCAAGGACTACCTCCTACGAGCAGTACTTC. Encoded protein: CATSDSRTTSYEQYF.